Below, 21 T cell receptor beta chains from the same sample are listed, as sequenced in a study of blood T cell repertoires in COVID-19. Sequencing was performed with immunoSEQ multiplex PCR; in TCRdb, only in-frame clones are kept and a portion is missing. The data contain about 280,000 clones, 85% of them singletons. Input material: PBMCs or T cells enriched from blood (not recorded which). The receptors shown here come from a woman aged 45-59 years who had recovered from COVID-19.

The genes are TRBV24-1 and TRBJ2-7; D is uncertain. The CDR3 contains 12 residues. Trimming stripped 7 bases from V and 6 bases from J, with 12 bases between. Germline V CDR1 and CDR2: KGHDR, SFDVKD. The CDR3 coding sequence is TGTGCCACCAGGGCTCCTGGTGGCGAGCAGTACTTC. It is translated as CATRAPGGEQYF.

The genes are TRBV10-2 and TRBJ2-7, with TRBD2 matching over 10 bases. V was clipped by 7 bases and J by 2 bases; unmatched bases: 8. Germline V gene lookup returns CDR1 WSHSY and CDR2 SAAADI. The CDR3 length is 15 residues. The CDR3 loop is CASNGASGSTYEQYF. The CDR3 coding sequence is TGCGCCAGCAATGGGGCTAGCGGGAGCACCTACGAGCAGTACTTC.

CDR3: CASSRGLGNEKLFF. CDR3 nucleotides: TGTGCCAGCTCCAGGGGGCTGGGTAATGAAAAACTGTTTTTT. J is TRBJ1-4 and V is TRBV6-5, with 8 bases that match TRBD1. CDR3 length: 14 residues. CDR1 is MNHEY, CDR2 SVGAGI, per germline. Losses at the gene ends were 8 bases for V and 4 bases for J; bases not matched to a gene: 6.

This chain links TRBV6-1 with TRBJ2-4; 9 nucleotides match TRBD1. The V segment lost 0 bases and the J segment 16 bases; nucleotides outside the gene matches: 7. Germline-derived CDR1 and CDR2 are MNHNS and SASEGT. CDR3 size: 13 residues. CDR3 sequence: CASSEAGQGRGYF. CDR3 nucleotides: TGTGCCAGCAGTGAAGCGGGACAGGGAAGAGGATACTTC.

The V and J genes are TRBV10-1 and TRBJ1-1; D may be TRBD1 (5 bases). CDR1 and CDR2 from the germline V gene are WNHNN and SYGVQD (reference sequence). V was clipped by 6 bases and J by 2 bases, with 16 bases between them. This CDR3 spans 15 amino acids. CDR3 sequence: CASRESQDGNTEAFF. The DNA of the CDR3 is TGCGCCAGCAGAGAATCACAGGACGGTAACACTGAAGCTTTCTTT.

The chain recombines TRBV27 with TRBJ1-2; D unresolved. Trimming removed 4 bases at V and 4 bases at J, with 13 bases between. From germline, CDR1 is MNHEY and CDR2 SMNVEV (reference sequence). This CDR3 spans 14 amino acids. The CDR3, as DNA: TGTGCCAGCAGTTATCGGACGGGAACCTATGGCTACACCTTC. Protein: CASSYRTGTYGYTF.

J is TRBJ2-3 and V is TRBV24-1, with TRBD1 identical over 7 bases. From germline, CDR1 is KGHDR and CDR2 SFDVKD. The CDR3 spans 17 residues. Trimming cost V 3 bases and J 2 bases; bases outside gene matches: 10. The CDR3 reads CATSDRDRVTHTDTQYF. CDR3 DNA sequence: TGTGCCACCAGTGATCGAGACAGGGTTACCCACACAGATACGCAGTATTTT.

The genes are TRBV5-1 and TRBJ2-2; TRBD1 matches 10 bases. The V gene end was trimmed by 7 bases and the J gene end by 5 bases; junction bases not matched to a gene: 5. The CDR3 is 14 residues long. CDR1 is SGHRS and CDR2 is YFSETQ in the germline V gene. CDR3 loop: CASEPGQGTGELFF. The CDR3 nucleotides are TGCGCCAGCGAACCGGGACAGGGGACCGGGGAGCTGTTTTTT.

V and J are TRBV5-6 and TRBJ1-2; 8 bases agree with TRBD1. CDR1 is SGHDT, CDR2 YYEEEE, per germline. Unmatched junction bases numbered 11, after V lost 4 bases and J lost 6 bases. This CDR3 spans 15 amino acids. As DNA, the CDR3 is TGTGCCAGCAGCCGCGACAGGGGCCGAAGGGATGGCTACACCTTC. Translated, it gives CASSRDRGRRDGYTF.

In this sample, this clone turned up once. The V and J genes are TRBV18 and TRBJ1-1; possibly TRBD1 for D (6 bases). Per germline, CDR1 KGHSH and CDR2 LQKENI. Trimming shortened V by 4 bases and J by 1 base, and 19 bases separated the two germline ends. This CDR3 spans 17 amino acids. CDR3 protein: CASSRILGIQGNTEAFF. In nucleotides, the CDR3 is TGTGCCAGCTCACGGATTTTAGGTATACAGGGGAACACTGAAGCTTTCTTT.

CDR3 sequence: CASSLAVAGDYNEQFF. The DNA of the CDR3 is TGTGCCAGCAGCTTAGCGGTAGCGGGAGACTACAATGAGCAGTTCTTC. The chain joins TRBV11-2 to TRBJ2-1; 9 bases fit TRBD2. V trimming: 1 base; J trimming: 3 bases; junction bases outside the gene matches: 4. Germline CDR1 SGHAT, CDR2 FQNNGV. There are 16 residues in the CDR3.

CDR3 DNA: TGTGCCAGCAGTGAAAGTGGAGATCATCAGCCCCAGCATTTT. It codes for CASSESGDHQPQHF. The chain joins TRBV6-1 to TRBJ1-5; D remains unclear. The CDR3 runs 14 residues. Trimming shortened V by 2 bases and J by 5 bases, and 10 bases separated the two germline ends. Germline V gene data show CDR1 as MNHNS and CDR2 as SASEGT.

The rearrangement uses TRBV7-2 and TRBJ1-1, with a possible D match to TRBD1 (6 bases). V was clipped by 1 base and J by 3 bases, with 15 bases between them. This CDR3 has 16 residues. Germline values: CDR1 SGHTA, CDR2 FQGNSA. CDR3 loop: CASSLGDNSGDTEAFF. As DNA, the CDR3 is TGTGCCAGCAGCTTAGGGGACAACTCAGGGGACACTGAAGCTTTCTTT.

This clone was found a few times. V and J are TRBV28 and TRBJ2-7; D might be TRBD1 (6 bases). Deletions cut 4 bases from V and 5 bases from J, with 12 bases between. The CDR3 extends over 13 amino acids. Germline V gene data show CDR1 as MDHEN and CDR2 as SYDVKM. CDR3 coding DNA: TGTGCCAGCAGTTCCAGGGGTTTGGACGAGCAGTACTTC. The encoded protein is CASSSRGLDEQYF.

The chain has TRBV14 and TRBJ1-3; D call uncertain. Germline lookup yields CDR1 SGHDN and CDR2 FVKESK. Trimming shortened V by 4 bases and J by 0 bases, and 10 bases separated the two germline ends. CDR3 length equals 15 residues. The CDR3 sequence: CASSPLPRSGNTIYF. The CDR3 nucleotides read TGTGCCAGCAGCCCGTTACCGCGCTCTGGAAACACCATATATTTT.

The chain combines TRBV28 with TRBJ1-2; D not certain. Germline loops: CDR1 MDHEN, CDR2 SYDVKM. Trimming removed 6 bases at V and 0 bases at J, with 17 bases between. The CDR3 runs to 16 residues. The CDR3 region has the DNA TGTGCCAGCAGCCGGTTTGGCAGGTCCGCTAACTATGGCTACACCTTC. Translation: CASSRFGRSANYGYTF.

V is TRBV28 and J is TRBJ1-2; D is possibly TRBD1 (5 bases). The CDR3 length is 14 residues. Germline loops: CDR1 MDHEN, CDR2 SYDVKM. Trimming cost V 7 bases and J 3 bases, with 15 bases left between them. The CDR3 loop reads CASTRDPGDYGYTF. The CDR3 region has the DNA TGTGCCAGCACCCGAGACCCGGGGGACTATGGCTACACCTTC.

The genes are TRBV30 and TRBJ2-4; a weak D match, TRBD2 (6 bases). The V end lost 1 base, the J end lost 5 bases, and 15 bases lay between the germline ends. Looked up from germline, CDR1 is GTSNPN and CDR2 is SVGIG (reference sequence). The CDR3 spans 15 residues. This CDR3 reads CAWSAPGGMQNIQYF. The CDR3, as DNA: TGTGCCTGGAGTGCCCCCGGAGGGATGCAAAACATTCAGTACTTC.

This sequence joins TRBV2 and TRBJ1-1, with 7 bases that match TRBD1. The CDR3 is 14 amino acids. Trimming cost V 5 bases and J 10 bases; bases outside gene matches: 13. Germline assignment: CDR1 SNHLY and CDR2 FYNNEI. CDR3 DNA: TGTGCCAGCAGTTCGAAGAGACAGGGTATTGCAGCTTTCTTT. This sequence encodes CASSSKRQGIAAFF.

V gene TRBV7-2 combines with J gene TRBJ2-5, with 8 positions matching TRBD1. The CDR3 consists of 15 residues. Germline V gives CDR1 SGHTA, CDR2 FQGNSA. J gave up 5 bases and V 5 bases, and 10 bases lay outside the gene matches. The CDR3 coding sequence is TGTGCCAGCAGCCCAACCGGGGACAGGTGGGAGACCCAGTACTTC. Amino acid sequence: CASSPTGDRWETQYF. The variable domain in full, completed from reference TRBV7-2 and TRBJ2-5, reads GAGVSQSPSNKVTEKGKDVELRCDPISGHTALYWYRQSLGQGLEFLIYFQGNSAPDKSGLPSDRFSAERTGGSVSTLTIQRTQQEDSAVYLCASSPTGDRWETQYFGPGTRLLVL.

This clone was counted a few times. V usage is TRBV5-1 and J usage is TRBJ1-4; no clear D. The CDR3 has 14 amino acids. The germline CDR1 and CDR2 sequences are SGHRS and YFSETQ. V was shortened by 1 base and J by 2 bases, with 6 bases between the two germline ends. The DNA of the CDR3 is TGCGCCAGCAGCTTGACGGGGACTAATGAAAAACTGTTTTTT. This sequence encodes CASSLTGTNEKLFF.